These 21 T cell receptor beta chains were all obtained from the same sample, sequenced in a study of blood T cells in healthy people across ages. For the second PCR, which ran for roughly 6 to 11 cycles, a sample-barcoded 5' primer and a J-beta primer mix were used. A single record per CDR3 protein comes from TCRdb applying MiXCR to the 5' RACE reads. Of about 540,000 distinct CDR3 sequences listed, 24% were seen once; the top ten hold roughly 9.4%. These same records also appear under a second study, on T cells of mothers and their children.

Sequencing was carried out using blood. These receptors all come from a boy aged 5-17 years in good health.

The chain links TRBV20-1 to TRBJ1-3; D gene unclear. V gave up 0 bases and J gave up 0 bases, with 9 bases separating them. This CDR3 is built from 15 residues. CDR1 is DFQATT and CDR2 is SNEGSKA in the germline V gene (reference sequence). CDR3 protein: CSARDSRSSGNTIYF. CDR3 sequence (DNA): TGCAGTGCTAGAGATTCGAGGAGCTCTGGAAACACCATATATTTT.

The chain employs TRBV20-1 and TRBJ1-2; the match to TRBD1 covers 8 bases. This CDR3 has 15 residues. Germline values: CDR1 DFQATT, CDR2 SNEGSKA (reference sequence). V lost 5 bases to trimming and J lost 4 bases; unmatched junction nucleotides: 12. The CDR3 coding sequence is TGCAGTGCTGATTCAGGGGGCGCAGGGTCCTATGGCTACACCTTC. It is translated as CSADSGGAGSYGYTF.

The J gene is TRBJ2-5, the V gene TRBV6-2 or TRBV6-3, with no clear D. Trimming pared 2 bases from V and 3 bases from J, leaving 10 bases between. Germline-derived CDR1 and CDR2 are MNHEY and SVGEGT. CDR3 size: 14 residues. As DNA, the CDR3 is TGTGCCAGCAGTTACAGGGAAGTAAAAGAGACCCAGTACTTC. The encoded protein is CASSYREVKETQYF.

This clonotype was found many times. The chain links TRBV5-6 to TRBJ2-4; 8 bases fit TRBD1. The length of the CDR3 is 15 residues. Trimming removed 1 base from V and 6 bases from J; junction bases left unmatched: 6. Looked up from germline, CDR1 is SGHDT and CDR2 is YYEEEE. CDR3 sequence: CASSLRDRRANIQYF. CDR3 in DNA: TGTGCCAGCAGCTTGCGGGACAGGCGAGCAAACATTCAGTACTTC.

This clonotype was detected a few times. The chain employs TRBV6-2 or TRBV6-3 and TRBJ2-3, with D perhaps given as TRBD1 or TRBD2 (5 bases each). V was shortened by 5 bases and J by 3 bases, with 12 bases between the two germline ends. Germline lookup yields CDR1 MNHEY and CDR2 SVGEGT. The CDR3 runs to 14 residues. The chain's CDR3 is CASSQLGETDTQYF. CDR3 DNA: TGTGCCAGCAGTCAATTGGGGGAAACAGATACGCAGTATTTT.

In its sample, this clonotype was seen a few times. V is TRBV6-5 and J is TRBJ2-5; tentative D call: TRBD1 (6 bases). Trimming left V 6 bases short and J 2 bases short, with 19 bases between. In germline, CDR1 is MNHEY, CDR2 SVGAGI. There are 16 residues in the CDR3. The CDR3 DNA follows: TGTGCCAGCAGAGATATTCGTGAGGGGGATCAAGAGACCCAGTACTTC. Its translation: CASRDIREGDQETQYF.

This clonotype is a singleton in its sample. CDR3 sequence (DNA): TGTGCCAGCTCACCACCCTCCGTGGTGGAGCAGTACTTC. This encodes CASSPPSVVEQYF. This chain links TRBV18 with TRBJ2-7; no reliable D call. V lost 0 bases and J 7 bases, leaving 10 bases between the germline ends. Germline V gene lookup returns CDR1 KGHSH and CDR2 LQKENI. The CDR3 is made up of 13 amino acids.

V gene TRBV7-2 combines with J gene TRBJ2-7; no clear D gene. Germline V gene sequence: CDR1 SGHTA, CDR2 FQGNSA. The V gene lost 1 base and the J gene lost 0 bases, with 10 bases spanning the gap. The length of the CDR3 is 15 residues. The chain's CDR3 is CASSLGLSSSYEQYF. CDR3 DNA: TGTGCCAGCAGCTTAGGGCTGTCAAGCTCCTACGAGCAGTACTTC.

This chain links TRBV20-1 with TRBJ2-1; 12 bases agree with TRBD2. Germline CDR1 and CDR2: DFQATT and SNEGSKA (reference sequence). After removal of 3 bases from V and 4 bases from J, the junction contained 7 bases not matched to a gene. This CDR3 contains 16 residues. The CDR3 DNA is TGCAGTGCTAGGGCCCCCGGGACTAGCGGGTACAATGAGCAGTTCTTC. It is translated as CSARAPGTSGYNEQFF.

This clonotype appeared a few times. This chain uses TRBV10-3 with TRBJ1-1, with a tentative D call TRBD1 (5 bases). V was pared by 6 bases and J by 4 bases, with 12 bases between. The CDR3 consists of 13 residues. Per the germline V gene, CDR1 is ENHRY and CDR2 is SYGVKD. In nucleotides, the CDR3 is TGTGCCATCAGAGTCCCGGGGACCACTGAAGCTTTCTTT. The encoded protein is CAIRVPGTTEAFF.

J is TRBJ2-5 and V is TRBV19; 7 bases fit TRBD2. The J call may be mistaken, given a closer DNA end match to TRBJ2-1. The CDR3 contains 16 residues. Germline V lookup: CDR1 LNHDA, CDR2 SQIVND (reference sequence). This chain's CDR3 is CASSTSTSANINEQFF. CDR3 in DNA: TGTGCCAGTAGTACGAGCACTAGCGCGAATATCAATGAGCAGTTCTTC.

This clonotype occurred once. The chain is built from TRBV27 and TRBJ2-7; 8 bases are a match to TRBD1. Germline lookup yields CDR1 MNHEY and CDR2 SMNVEV (reference sequence). V dropped 6 bases and J dropped 5; count of bases not matched to a gene: 15. This CDR3 contains 16 residues. The CDR3 DNA follows: TGTGCCAGCAGCCTGAGCGCTGACAGGGGAGTCCACGAGCAGTACTTC. Translation: CASSLSADRGVHEQYF.

This clonotype was counted only a few times. The chain combines TRBV5-1 with TRBJ2-1; possibly TRBD1 for D (5 bases). V lost 0 bases to trimming and J lost 3 bases, with 7 bases between them. CDR1 and CDR2 from the germline V gene are SGHRS and YFSETQ. The length of the CDR3 is 14 residues. The CDR3 region is CASSLEQVYNEQFF. CDR3 in DNA: TGCGCCAGCAGCTTGGAACAGGTCTACAATGAGCAGTTCTTC.

This chain joins TRBV24-1 and TRBJ1-5, with TRBD1 matching 7 bases. This CDR3 is built from 14 residues. Trimming at V came to 12 bases and at J to 5 bases, leaving 12 bases not matched to a gene. The germline CDR1 and CDR2 sequences are KGHDR and SFDVKD. CDR3 nucleotides: TGTGCCTCTTCCCAGGGGGGAGAGCATCAGCCCCAGCATTTT. This codes for CASSQGGEHQPQHF.

The chain carries TRBV3-1 and TRBJ1-2; 11 bases are shared with TRBD1. Per the germline V gene, CDR1 is LGHDT and CDR2 is YNNKEL (reference sequence). The CDR3 sequence is 15 residues long. V lost 1 base, J lost 8 bases, and 6 bases stayed unmatched. Here the CDR3 reads CASSQGGQGAGGYTF. The CDR3 bases are TGTGCCAGCAGCCAAGGAGGACAGGGGGCTGGGGGCTACACCTTC.

The chain links TRBV20-1 to TRBJ2-1; 7 bases line up with TRBD2. With 2 bases clipped from V and 0 bases from J, the junction kept 7 bases outside the gene matches. The CDR3 sequence is 16 residues long. CDR1 and CDR2 from the germline V gene are DFQATT and SNEGSKA (reference sequence). CDR3 coding DNA: TGCAGTGCTAGAATTAGCGGGTTGCACTCCTACAATGAGCAGTTCTTC. This codes for CSARISGLHSYNEQFF.

This clonotype has a handful of counts. The V call is TRBV2, the J call TRBJ1-1; D gene unclear. V lost 2 bases and J 11 bases, leaving 9 bases between the germline ends. CDR3 length: 11 amino acids. Per germline, CDR1 SNHLY and CDR2 FYNNEI. CDR3 sequence (DNA): TGTGCCAGCAGTGAAATACTGAGCGCTTTCTTT. Its protein is CASSEILSAFF.

This clonotype was seen a few times. The J gene is TRBJ1-6, the V gene TRBV5-8, with a tentative D call TRBD1 (5 bases). This CDR3 is built from 15 residues. The germline gives CDR1 SGHTS, CDR2 YDEGEE. V was cut by 4 bases and J by 8 bases, with 16 bases left in between. This CDR3 reads CASSESRGAHSPLHF. The CDR3 coding sequence is TGTGCCAGCAGCGAGAGTAGGGGAGCCCATTCACCCCTCCACTTT.

This clonotype was counted only a few times. The rearrangement uses TRBV27 and TRBJ2-1; D may correspond to TRBD1 or TRBD2 (5 bases each). Near its end, the DNA agrees better with TRBJ2-5, so the J call may be wrong. CDR1 is MNHEY and CDR2 is SMNVEV in the germline V gene (reference sequence). This CDR3 is built from 14 residues. The CDR3 region is CASSHTLRGEPQYF. For the CDR3, the DNA is TGTGCCAGCAGTCACACCCTCCGAGGGGAACCCCAGTACTTC.

The chain carries TRBV4-3 and TRBJ2-1; D possibly corresponds to TRBD2 (5 bases). Per the germline V gene, CDR1 is LGHNA and CDR2 is YSLEER. V gave up 1 base and J gave up 6 bases, with 13 bases separating them. The CDR3 covers 15 residues. CDR3 sequence (DNA): TGCGCCAGCAGCCAAGGTTGGGGAGTCCTCAATGAGCAGTTCTTC. This encodes CASSQGWGVLNEQFF.

This clonotype was found a few times. The chain combines TRBV21-1 with TRBJ2-5; no DNA check was done on the table's D call, TRBD1. TRBV21-1 is given as a pseudogene. The CDR3 extends over 15 amino acids. CDR3 in DNA: TGTGCCAGTCAAAAGGGGGGTGAGGGCCAAGAGACCCAGTACTTC. Its translation is CASQKGGEGQETQYF.